This TCR beta chain originates from a study of blood T cell repertoires in COVID-19. V gave up 5 bases and J gave up 0 bases, with 14 bases separating them. CDR1 is ENHRY, CDR2 SYGVKD, per germline. The CDR3 contains 16 residues. This table comes from immunoSEQ multiplex PCR, and its TCRdb copy is limited to in-frame clones, with some not included. The sample lists 130,000 or so clones, approximately 80% seen once, with 10% to 15% in the top ten. The sample comprised peripheral blood. V gene TRBV10-3 combines with J gene TRBJ1-3; D may be TRBD1 (5 bases). This receptor was obtained from a woman aged 55-70 years with acute or convalescent COVID-19. CDR3 protein: CAISPTMQGSGNTIYF. The CDR3 nucleotides are TGTGCCATCAGTCCTACCATGCAGGGCTCTGGAAACACCATATATTTT.